This T cell receptor (beta chain) derives from a study of regulatory T cells in long-lasting Graves disease (dated by TCRdb to the early 2020s). For context, the study as a whole: Persistent Graves' disease was defined as persistently positive TSH receptor autoantibodies together with antithyroid drug treatment for over 5 years. This study used TCR sequencing and RNA sequencing of peripheral blood to compare persistent Graves' disease patients against newly diagnosed Graves' disease patients. The study took place in China and was registered as a clinical trial. A total of about 33 samples underwent TCR sequencing: about 13 from persistent and about 20 from newly diagnosed Graves' disease patients. Persistent Graves' disease patients in the clinical cohort had taken antithyroid drugs for approximately 9.5 years on average. What the research found in general, with its limitations: Patients with persistent disease shared more public clonotypes (around 3,000) than newly diagnosed patients did (around 980). Sequencing and analysis were limited to the TCR beta chain. As a limitation, the authors acknowledged that the small sample size may reduce accuracy. Compared with newly diagnosed patients, persistent Graves' disease patients had lower TCR Shannon entropy and fewer highly expanded clones, which suggests clonal expansion. Only peripheral blood was studied, because thyroid tissue, the primary lesion, was inaccessible. TRBV28, TRBJ1-2 and TRBJ2-5 were preferentially used in persistent disease, while TRBV20-1 and TRBJ2-1 were favored in newly diagnosed disease.

Only a few counts were recorded for this clonotype. No cognate antigen has been identified for it. No much larger clone is present one base from it, and per-base qualities are unavailable. Libraries were built with multiplex PCR. Instrument on record: Illumina HiSeq 4000. TCR beta libraries were built with iRepertoire HTBI primers and Arm-PCR amplification of CDR3 regions. Gel purification was performed on PCR products prior to sequencing. The study's own analysis went as follows. Gene usage analysis of CDR3 amino acid clonotypes relied on the roughly 60 TRBV and over 13 TRBJ segments identified across samples. COPE and FqMerger were used to merge the filtered high-quality paired reads into contigs. BLAST was used to align contigs to IMGT TRBV, TRBD and TRBJ reference genes, with CDR3 defined following IMGT. Clonotypes above 0.1% frequency were classified as highly expanded clones. Repertoire diversity was measured by Shannon entropy, and V-J evenness by the Gini coefficient. A clonotype was considered public if more than one individual shared it. In TCRdb, the public reads were trimmed at Q25 with fastp and aligned with MiXCR, with productive beta chains retained. Rows are unified per CDR3 protein, each entry keeping the most common DNA and genes. TCRdb assigned the V and J calls; the authors' analysis was not used. The sample table lists some 370,000 distinct CDR3 sequences, less than 25% of them with a count of one. Of the sample, under 25% falls within the top ten clones.

A distance of 18 bases separates the germline ends of V and J, which lose 0 bases and 6 bases respectively. Via the germline V gene (reference sequence), CDR1 is GTSNPN and CDR2 SVGIG. From cysteine to phenylalanine, the CDR3 is 15 amino acids long. Only the CDR3 region is kept as DNA, spanning 45 bases read in frame from base 1. The time point label here, explained by the study, means: persistent/refractory GD, antithyroid drugs over 5 years with positive TRAb. For both TCR sequencing and RNA sequencing, RNA was extracted from PBMCs using TRIzol. The diagnosis of Graves' disease was made according to American Thyroid Association guidelines. The patients came from an endocrinology department in Xi'an, China. Each patient gave approximately 9 milliliters of peripheral blood, collected in an EDTA anticoagulant tube. Ficoll Paque Plus density gradient separation was used to isolate PBMCs, and no additional T cell sorting was done. RNA quality was checked with an Agilent 2100 Bioanalyzer and agarose gel, and concentration with a NanoDrop 2000.

The TCR sequence derives from a female donor with Graves disease. The sequence links TRBV30 to TRBJ2-7; the D gene is unclear. The source material was peripheral blood mononuclear cells (PBMCs), sampled when the disease was refractory, from a patient treated with antithyroid drugs. The nucleotides read TGTGCCTGGAGTGTTATGGGGAATAGGTTCAGCGAGCAGTACTTC. Protein translation: CAWSVMGNRFSEQYF.